The 21 T cell receptor beta chains listed next were all sequenced from one sample in a study of CD8+ T cells in alopecia areata. Treatment defined: oral pan-JAK inhibitor, 5-10 mg twice daily. Reverse transcribed after extraction, RNA yielded cDNA as the sequencing template. This table comes from immunoSEQ multiplex PCR, and its TCRdb copy is limited to in-frame clones, with some not included. The sample carries about 260,000 clones, around 64% recorded once. Here the sequenced sample was CD4+ T cells sorted from blood, taken around week 54, from a patient treated with tofacitinib. The source of these receptors is a human donor with alopecia areata.

This clone was counted only a few times. The chain has TRBV29-1 and TRBJ2-5, with D uncertain. Germline CDR1 reads SQVTM; CDR2 reads ANQGSEA. This CDR3 contains 10 residues. V was cut by 4 bases and J by 8 bases, with 8 bases left in between. CDR3 bases: TGCAGCGTTGCAGTTCCAACCCAGTACTTC. Residues: CSVAVPTQYF. Full variable domain (remainder filled in from reference TRBV29-1 and TRBJ2-5): SAVISQKPSRDICQRGTSLTIQCQVDSQVTMMFWYRQQPGQSLTLIATANQGSEATYESGFVIDKFPISRPNLTFSTLTVSNMSPEDSSIYLCSVAVPTQYFGPGTRLLVL.

The genes are TRBV5-1 and TRBJ2-1; the D gene is possibly TRBD2 (6 bases). Between the trimmed V and J ends, which lost 4 bases and 0 bases, there was a span of 14 bases. CDR3 size: 16 residues. CDR1 is SGHRS and CDR2 is YFSETQ in the germline V gene. The CDR3 region has the DNA TGCGCCAGCAGCCTCTGGGACGGGGGCTCCTACAATGAGCAGTTCTTC. Translation gives CASSLWDGGSYNEQFF.

On this clone: Within the sample, other DNA sequences also encode this same CDR3. The V call is TRBV29-1, the J call TRBJ1-2; no firm D call. CDR3 length: 12 residues. Germline CDR1 and CDR2: SQVTM and ANQGSEA. V lost 1 base, J lost 4 bases, and 7 bases lay in between. The DNA of the CDR3 is TGCAGCGTTGAAGCTGCAGGCTATGGCTACACCTTC. Its protein product is CSVEAAGYGYTF.

CDR3 sequence (DNA): TGTGCCAGCAGTCCCAATAGGGGGGACTATGGCTACACCTTC. Its protein product is CASSPNRGDYGYTF. The V call is TRBV2, the J call TRBJ1-2; a possible D gene is TRBD1 (6 bases). The CDR3 has 14 residues. V dropped 5 bases and J dropped 3 bases, with 13 bases sitting between them. Germline CDR1 SNHLY, CDR2 FYNNEI. Full variable domain (rest looked up from reference TRBV2 and TRBJ1-2): EPEVTQTPSHQVTQMGQEVILRCVPISNHLYFYWYRQILGQKVEFLVSFYNNEISEKSEIFDDQFSVERPDGSNFTLKIRSTKLEDSAMYFCASSPNRGDYGYTFGSGTRLTVV.

V gene TRBV14 combines with J gene TRBJ1-4; D remains unclear. Trimming stripped 0 bases from V and 8 bases from J, with 7 bases between. This CDR3 has 13 residues. Germline V CDR1 and CDR2: SGHDN, FVKESK. The CDR3 protein is CASSQDLGEKLFF. CDR3 nucleotides: TGTGCCAGCAGCCAAGATCTAGGGGAAAAACTGTTTTTT.

The chain recombines TRBV30 with TRBJ2-7; 10 nucleotides line up with TRBD1. This CDR3 is 14 amino acids long. Germline V gives CDR1 GTSNPN, CDR2 SVGIG (reference sequence). V was clipped by 2 bases and J by 2 bases; unmatched bases: 3. CDR3 sequence (DNA): TGTGCCTGGAGTTTCGGGACAGGGGCCTACGAGCAGTACTTC. Its translation is CAWSFGTGAYEQYF.

Only one count was recorded for this clone. The chain couples TRBV5-1 to TRBJ2-7, with D maybe TRBD1 (6 bases). CDR3 length: 15 residues. Trimming took off 2 bases at V and 0 bases at J, with 12 bases between the two ends. Germline CDR1 SGHRS, CDR2 YFSETQ. The CDR3 protein is CASSFQTGSSYEQYF. Written as DNA, the CDR3 is TGCGCCAGCAGCTTCCAGACAGGAAGCTCCTACGAGCAGTACTTC.

There are a few counts of this clone. J is TRBJ2-7 and V is TRBV29-1; D is undetermined. Germline V CDR1 and CDR2: SQVTM, ANQGSEA. The CDR3 is made up of 11 amino acids. Trimming cost V 4 bases and J 6 bases, with 10 bases left between them. For the CDR3, the DNA is TGCAGCGTTGGGGTGGGCTCCGAGCAGTACTTC. Translated: CSVGVGSEQYF.

This rearrangement joins TRBV5-1 to TRBJ2-3; 9 nucleotides agree with TRBD2. Germline V gene sequence: CDR1 SGHRS, CDR2 YFSETQ. V lost 2 bases to trimming and J lost 0 bases; unmatched junction nucleotides: 7. This CDR3 is 17 amino acids long. The CDR3 reads CASSLGLAGRSTDTQYF. Here the CDR3 DNA reads TGCGCCAGCAGCTTAGGGCTAGCGGGGCGAAGCACAGATACGCAGTATTTT.

This clone was observed a handful of times. The rearrangement links TRBV5-1 to TRBJ2-5; D remains unclear. CDR3 length equals 14 residues. Germline V gene data show CDR1 as SGHRS and CDR2 as YFSETQ. The ends were cut back, 0 bases at V and 4 bases at J, with 10 bases in the middle. This CDR3 is CASSLVSLGETQYF. CDR3 coding DNA: TGCGCCAGCAGCTTGGTCAGTTTGGGAGAGACCCAGTACTTC. The whole variable domain, filled in from reference TRBV5-1 and TRBJ2-5, reads KAGVTQTPRYLIKTRGQQVTLSCSPISGHRSVSWYQQTPGQGLQFLFEYFSETQRNKGNFPGRFSGRQFSNSRSEMNVSTLELGDSALYLCASSLVSLGETQYFGPGTRLLVL.

This clone appeared a single time. The chain employs TRBV27 and TRBJ2-7; 13 bases line up with TRBD2. The CDR3 sequence is 15 residues long. The ends lost 5 bases at V and 7 bases at J; junction bases unmatched: 8. CDR1 and CDR2 from the germline V gene are MNHEY and SMNVEV (reference sequence). The CDR3 region is CASSHGLAGAREQYF. DNA of the CDR3: TGTGCCAGCAGTCACGGACTAGCGGGGGCCCGGGAGCAGTACTTC.

This clone appeared a few times. The chain is built from TRBV30 and TRBJ1-2; D is unclear. This CDR3 has 12 residues. Deletions cut 1 base from V and 3 bases from J, with 6 bases between. Germline lookup yields CDR1 GTSNPN and CDR2 SVGIG (reference sequence). The CDR3 coding sequence is TGTGCCTGGAGTGAGGGCTACTATGGCTACACCTTC. This translates into CAWSEGYYGYTF.

The V call is TRBV28, the J call TRBJ2-1, with D uncertain. The CDR3 has 15 residues. Germline V CDR1 and CDR2: MDHEN, SYDVKM. The V gene lost 3 bases and the J gene lost 3 bases, with 12 bases spanning the gap. The CDR3 loop is CASSFIRSGYNEQFF. The CDR3 coding sequence is TGTGCCAGCAGTTTCATTAGGTCGGGCTACAATGAGCAGTTCTTC. Combining the CDR3 with reference TRBV28 and TRBJ2-1 gives the whole variable domain DVKVTQSSRYLVKRTGEKVFLECVQDMDHENMFWYRQDPGLGLRLIYFSYDVKMKEKGDIPEGYSVSREKKERFSLILESASTNQTSMYLCASSFIRSGYNEQFFGPGTRLTVL.

J is TRBJ2-1 and V is TRBV6-5; D might be TRBD2 (5 bases). Per the germline V gene, CDR1 is MNHEY and CDR2 is SVGAGI. Between the trimmed V and J ends, which lost 0 bases and 8 bases, there was a span of 11 bases. This CDR3 region has 14 residues. The DNA of the CDR3 is TGTGCCAGCAGTTACTCGACGGTGGGAGATGAGCAGTTCTTC. Translating it yields CASSYSTVGDEQFF.

This CDR3 reads CASSGASNQPQHF. In DNA, the CDR3 is TGTGCCAGCAGTGGGGCAAGCAATCAGCCCCAGCATTTT. The V and J genes are TRBV2 and TRBJ1-5; D remains ambiguous. The V end lost 4 bases, the J end lost 1 base, and 5 bases lay between the germline ends. Looked up from germline, CDR1 is SNHLY and CDR2 is FYNNEI. The CDR3 consists of 13 residues.

There are a few counts of this clone. The J gene is TRBJ1-2, the V gene TRBV29-1; 7 bases map to TRBD1. The CDR3 is 11 amino acids. J gave up 5 bases and V 4 bases, and 1 base lay outside the gene matches. CDR1 SQVTM and CDR2 ANQGSEA come from the germline V gene. Here the CDR3 DNA reads TGCAGCGTTGGGGACAGTTATGGCTACACCTTC. Translated: CSVGDSYGYTF. Based on the CDR3 plus reference TRBV29-1 and TRBJ1-2, the full variable domain is SAVISQKPSRDICQRGTSLTIQCQVDSQVTMMFWYRQQPGQSLTLIATANQGSEATYESGFVIDKFPISRPNLTFSTLTVSNMSPEDSSIYLCSVGDSYGYTFGSGTRLTVV.

The chain employs TRBV2 and TRBJ2-6; 7 bases fit TRBD1. The CDR3 extends over 19 amino acids. Germline CDR1 SNHLY, CDR2 FYNNEI. J lost 1 base, V lost 0 bases, and 9 bases had no gene match. The CDR3 loop is CASSEARTTQGSGANVLTF. The CDR3 DNA reads TGTGCCAGCAGTGAAGCAAGAACTACACAGGGGTCTGGGGCCAACGTCCTGACTTTC.

This rearrangement joins TRBV21-1 to TRBJ2-5; the D call TRBD1 from the table was never checked on the DNA. TRBV21-1 is reported as a pseudogene. This CDR3 is 14 amino acids long. CDR3 sequence reads: CASTPQRTQETQYF. The CDR3 bases are TGTGCCAGCACTCCACAGAGAACCCAAGAGACCCAGTACTTC.

V and J are TRBV6-1 and TRBJ2-7; 9 nucleotides agree with TRBD2. J was trimmed by 0 bases and V by 7 bases; bases with no gene match: 7. This CDR3 region has 15 residues. Germline loops: CDR1 MNHNS, CDR2 SASEGT. CDR3 region: CASNKAGGISYEQYF. The CDR3 DNA reads as TGTGCCAGCAATAAAGCGGGGGGAATCTCCTACGAGCAGTACTTC.

This chain joins TRBV29-1 and TRBJ2-1; D may correspond to TRBD1 or TRBD2 (5 bases each). The germline gives CDR1 SQVTM, CDR2 ANQGSEA. Between the trimmed V and J ends, which lost 3 bases and 8 bases, there was a span of 11 bases. This CDR3 region has 12 residues. CDR3 sequence: CSVETMGDEQFF. CDR3 coding DNA: TGCAGCGTTGAGACTATGGGGGATGAGCAGTTCTTC.

The chain recombines TRBV5-1 with TRBJ1-2; the D is unclear. The CDR3 sequence is 15 residues long. The V gene's germline CDR1 is SGHRS and CDR2 YFSETQ. V was clipped by 0 bases and J by 0 bases, with 9 bases between them. This CDR3 reads CASSLATGANYGYTF. In DNA form, the CDR3 reads TGCGCCAGCAGCTTGGCCACCGGTGCTAACTATGGCTACACCTTC. The full variable domain, in which reference TRBV5-1 and TRBJ1-2 provide the parts outside the CDR3, is KAGVTQTPRYLIKTRGQQVTLSCSPISGHRSVSWYQQTPGQGLQFLFEYFSETQRNKGNFPGRFSGRQFSNSRSEMNVSTLELGDSALYLCASSLATGANYGYTFGSGTRLTVV.